These 27 T cell receptor beta chains came from one sample sequenced in a study of identical twins. MiXCR was run by TCRdb on the 5' RACE reads, yielding one entry per CDR3 protein. In the table there are 200,000 to 250,000 distinct CDR3 sequences, more than 9% of which are singletons. The source material was memory T cells sorted from blood. The receptor set was obtained from a man aged 50 or older in good health.

At least ten counts were recorded for this clonotype. At one end, the junction sequence differs from germline, possibly due to a read error. The V and J genes are TRBV20-1 and TRBJ2-4; D possibly corresponds to TRBD2 (5 bases). CDR1 is DFQATT, CDR2 SNEGSKA, per germline (reference sequence). The CDR3 has 12 amino acids. CDR3 coding DNA: TGCAGTGCGAGAGATCGAGCGGAGGAACAGTACTTC. Its protein product is CSARDRAEEQYF.

The V and J genes are TRBV5-6 and TRBJ1-2; 8 nucleotides match TRBD1. The CDR3 spans 15 residues. Germline lookup yields CDR1 SGHDT and CDR2 YYEEEE. The junction had 10 bases not matched to a gene; V was cut back by 5 bases and J by 4 bases. The chain's CDR3 is CASSRGQGGSYGYTF. Written as DNA, the CDR3 is TGTGCCAGCAGTCGTGGACAGGGAGGGAGCTATGGCTACACCTTC.

V gene TRBV7-8 combines with J gene TRBJ2-7, with TRBD2 matching over 8 bases. Germline V gene lookup returns CDR1 SGHVS and CDR2 FQNEAQ. V was clipped by 4 bases and J by 7 bases; unmatched bases: 9. The CDR3 is 14 residues long. In DNA form, the CDR3 reads TGTGCCAGCAGCTCCAGAGCGGGGGAAGGGGAGCAGTACTTC. This gives the protein CASSSRAGEGEQYF. Filled out from reference TRBV7-8 and TRBJ2-7, the complete variable domain reads GAGVSQSPRYKVAKRGQDVALRCDPISGHVSLFWYQQALGQGPEFLTYFQNEAQLDKSGLPSDRFFAERPEGSVSTLKIQRTQQEDSAVYLCASSSRAGEGEQYFGPGTRLTVT.

This clonotype has a count of ten or more. The CDR3 region has the DNA TGCGCCAGCAGCCAAGAATGGACTAGCGGTGAGCAGTTCTTC. It codes for CASSQEWTSGEQFF. This sequence joins TRBV4-3 and TRBJ2-1; 10 bases fit TRBD2. J gave up 9 bases and V 0 bases, and 2 bases lay outside the gene matches. This CDR3 has 14 amino acids. CDR1 is LGHNA and CDR2 is YSLEER in the germline V gene.

The J gene is TRBJ2-7, the V gene TRBV6-1; D gene unclear. Deletions cut 1 base from V and 6 bases from J, with 7 bases between. CDR1 and CDR2 from the germline V gene are MNHNS and SASEGT. The CDR3 runs to 12 residues. The CDR3 DNA is TGTGCCAGCAGTGAAGTCCCTAGCGAGCAGTACTTC. Its translation: CASSEVPSEQYF.

The rearrangement links TRBV19 to TRBJ1-5, with D possibly TRBD1 on 6 matching bases. This CDR3 contains 16 residues. From germline, CDR1 is LNHDA and CDR2 SQIVND (reference sequence). V was trimmed by 1 base and J by 3 bases, leaving 13 bases between them. The DNA for the CDR3 is TGTGCCAGTAGTATAGGGTCACAGGGAGTCAATCAGCCCCAGCATTTT. Translated, it gives CASSIGSQGVNQPQHF.

Only a few counts were recorded for this clonotype. The chain recombines TRBV27 with TRBJ2-2; D is possibly TRBD1 or TRBD2 (5 bases each). V lost 6 bases, J lost 1 base, and 15 bases lay in between. Germline CDR1 MNHEY, CDR2 SMNVEV (reference sequence). The CDR3 has 16 amino acids. The CDR3 reads CASSPTGRWNTGELFF. CDR3 sequence (DNA): TGTGCCAGCAGCCCGACGGGACGCTGGAACACCGGGGAGCTGTTTTTT.

The table lists this clonotype with a few counts. The gene calls are TRBV29-1 and TRBJ2-1, with TRBD2 matching over 7 bases. V lost 7 bases, J lost 5 bases, and 14 bases stayed unmatched. The CDR3 is 15 amino acids. Per the germline V gene, CDR1 is SQVTM and CDR2 is ANQGSEA. The CDR3 DNA reads TGCAGCGGACGCCTGTGGGGGAGGGGCGACAATGAGCAGTTCTTC. Translated: CSGRLWGRGDNEQFF.

This clonotype showed up many times. This chain uses TRBV14 with TRBJ1-1; D remains ambiguous. The germline V and J ends were trimmed by 3 bases and 1 base, with 6 bases remaining between them. This CDR3 is built from 13 residues. Germline V gives CDR1 SGHDN, CDR2 FVKESK. CDR3 region: CASSQQANTEAFF. The CDR3 DNA reads TGTGCCAGCAGCCAGCAGGCGAACACTGAAGCTTTCTTT.

This chain links TRBV15 with TRBJ2-5; D remains unclear. Germline CDR1 LNHNV, CDR2 YYDKDF (reference sequence). The CDR3 length is 15 residues. V was cut by 1 base and J by 2 bases, with 11 bases left in between. Here the CDR3 reads CATSRVRPVQETQYF. The DNA for the CDR3 is TGTGCCACCAGCAGAGTGCGGCCAGTACAAGAGACCCAGTACTTC.

This clonotype was detected many times. The chain employs TRBV11-2 and TRBJ2-1, with a weak D call TRBD2 (6 bases). The germline V and J ends were trimmed by 3 bases and 6 bases, with 15 bases remaining between them. CDR1 and CDR2 from the germline V gene are SGHAT and FQNNGV. This CDR3 comprises 15 residues. Here the CDR3 DNA reads TGTGCCAGCAGCTTCAGGGCGGGACCTACCAATGAGCAGTTCTTC. Amino acid sequence: CASSFRAGPTNEQFF.

The genes are TRBV5-1 and TRBJ1-2, with TRBD1 matching over 8 bases. The junction had 7 bases not matched to a gene; V was cut back by 4 bases and J by 2 bases. The CDR3 length is 15 residues. CDR1 is SGHRS and CDR2 is YFSETQ in the germline V gene. Here the CDR3 DNA reads TGCGCCAGCAGCCCGTGGGACAGGTCCAACTATGGCTACACCTTC. This translates into CASSPWDRSNYGYTF. Combining the CDR3 with reference TRBV5-1 and TRBJ1-2 gives the whole variable domain KAGVTQTPRYLIKTRGQQVTLSCSPISGHRSVSWYQQTPGQGLQFLFEYFSETQRNKGNFPGRFSGRQFSNSRSEMNVSTLELGDSALYLCASSPWDRSNYGYTFGSGTRLTVV.

A note on this clonotype: At one end the junction does not follow the germline gene, possibly because of a read error. This chain uses TRBV11-1 with TRBJ2-7, with a possible D match to TRBD1 (5 bases). Germline loops: CDR1 SGHAT, CDR2 FQDESV (reference sequence). This CDR3 comprises 14 residues. In DNA, the CDR3 is TGTGCCTGCAGCCAAGCAGGGAATCGGTACGAGCAGTACTTC. Its protein is CACSQAGNRYEQYF.

A few counts support this clonotype. V usage is TRBV20-1 and J usage is TRBJ1-2, with D perhaps TRBD1 (5 bases). V was shortened by 5 bases and J by 4 bases, with 8 bases between the two germline ends. Germline V gene lookup returns CDR1 DFQATT and CDR2 SNEGSKA (reference sequence). This CDR3 is 11 amino acids long. CDR3 nucleotide sequence: TGCAGTGCTTGGGACGGCTATGGCTACACCTTC. Translated, it gives CSAWDGYGYTF.

The CDR3 DNA is TGTGCCACCAGCAGCACGACAGGTAACACTGAAGCTTTCTTT. Amino acids: CATSSTTGNTEAFF. This rearrangement joins TRBV15 to TRBJ1-1; possible D gene TRBD1, 6 bases. Trimming removed 3 bases from V and 2 bases from J, with 10 bases in between. Germline CDR1 LNHNV, CDR2 YYDKDF (reference sequence). There are 14 residues in the CDR3. Supplemented by reference TRBV15 and TRBJ1-1, the full variable domain reads DAMVIQNPRYQVTQFGKPVTLSCSQTLNHNVMYWYQQKSSQAPKLLFHYYDKDFNNEADTPDNFQSRRPNTSFCFLDIRSPGLGDTAMYLCATSSTTGNTEAFFGQGTRLTVV.

This clonotype was counted at least ten times. V is TRBV27 and J is TRBJ2-1; tentative D call: TRBD2 (5 bases). The ends were cut back, 4 bases at V and 12 bases at J, with 19 bases in the middle. This CDR3 has 14 amino acids. Germline loops: CDR1 MNHEY, CDR2 SMNVEV (reference sequence). Written as DNA, the CDR3 is TGTGCCAGCAGTTCCCCAGGACTGTCGATACGGCAGTTCTTC. Its protein product is CASSSPGLSIRQFF.

The table lists this clonotype with a few counts. The chain recombines TRBV27 with TRBJ1-3; D not resolved. The CDR3 spans 15 residues. Trimming took 6 bases from V and 2 from J, leaving 14 bases between them. Germline CDR1 MNHEY, CDR2 SMNVEV (reference sequence). CDR3 sequence reads: CASRSHSSPGNTIYF. In nucleotides, the CDR3 is TGTGCCAGCAGATCCCACTCGAGTCCTGGAAACACCATATATTTT.

This clonotype has at least ten counts. The rearrangement joins TRBV5-1 to TRBJ2-7, with D perhaps given as TRBD1 or TRBD2 (6 bases each). The CDR3 length is 14 residues. The V gene's germline CDR1 is SGHRS and CDR2 YFSETQ. With 1 base removed from V and 5 bases from J, the gap between germline ends came to 13 bases. This CDR3 is CASSLIPGADEQYF. The CDR3 DNA is TGCGCCAGCAGCTTGATTCCGGGGGCAGACGAGCAGTACTTC.

J is TRBJ1-2 and V is TRBV20-1; no reliable D call. Germline CDR1 reads DFQATT; CDR2 reads SNEGSKA (reference sequence). V lost 5 bases and J 4 bases, leaving 23 bases between the germline ends. The CDR3 extends over 16 amino acids. The DNA of the CDR3 is TGCAGTGCTCCCAGTTCGGGTCGTCAGCGCGGCTATGGCTACACCTTC. Translating gives CSAPSSGRQRGYGYTF.

This clonotype has a handful of counts. The V call is TRBV27, the J call TRBJ2-3, with D perhaps assigned TRBD1 or TRBD2 (6 bases each). V was cut by 4 bases and J by 6 bases, with 20 bases left in between. Germline V CDR1 and CDR2: MNHEY, SMNVEV (reference sequence). The CDR3 runs 16 residues. The CDR3: CASSSLKGGWADTQYF. CDR3 nucleotide sequence: TGTGCCAGCAGTTCCCTCAAGGGGGGTTGGGCTGATACGCAGTATTTT.

This clonotype was counted many times. The chain recombines TRBV4-1 with TRBJ1-5; D is possibly TRBD1 (5 bases). The CDR3 has 15 amino acids. The germline gives CDR1 MGHRA, CDR2 YSYEKL. V was shortened by 5 bases and J by 6 bases, with 17 bases between the two germline ends. Written as DNA, the CDR3 is TGCGCCAGCAGCTCCCTGGGAGGGGCGAGTCAGCCCCAGCATTTT. This sequence encodes CASSSLGGASQPQHF.

This clonotype was observed a few times. The chain couples TRBV4-3 to TRBJ2-7, with D unclear. CDR1 and CDR2 (germline): LGHNA, YSLEER. Trimming shortened V by 0 bases and J by 3 bases, and 6 bases separated the two germline ends. This CDR3 spans 13 amino acids. The CDR3: CASSQEAFYEQYF. The DNA for the CDR3 is TGCGCCAGCAGCCAAGAAGCATTCTACGAGCAGTACTTC.

The chain has TRBV7-2 and TRBJ2-3; 10 nucleotides agree with TRBD2. The V gene end was trimmed by 4 bases and the J gene end by 7 bases; junction bases not matched to a gene: 8. Germline V gene lookup returns CDR1 SGHTA and CDR2 FQGNSA. The CDR3 contains 15 residues. The CDR3 here is CASSSPSGSVHTQYF. The CDR3 DNA is TGTGCCAGCAGCTCCCCTAGCGGGAGTGTCCATACGCAGTATTTT.

In its sample, this clonotype was seen a few times. This chain connects TRBV19 to TRBJ2-2, with 9 bases identical to TRBD2. Germline loops: CDR1 LNHDA, CDR2 SQIVND (reference sequence). V was pared by 5 bases and J by 4 bases, with 8 bases of the junction left unmatched. The CDR3 loop spans 16 amino acids. CDR3 nucleotides: TGTGCCAGTAGTCCCATAGCGGGAGACTTCACCGGGGAGCTGTTTTTT. This codes for CASSPIAGDFTGELFF. The whole variable domain, remainder taken from reference TRBV19 and TRBJ2-2, is DGGITQSPKYLFRKEGQNVTLSCEQNLNHDAMYWYRQDPGQGLRLIYYSQIVNDFQKGDIAEGYSVSREKKESFPLTVTSAQKNPTAFYLCASSPIAGDFTGELFFGEGSRLTVL.

The rearrangement links TRBV10-3 to TRBJ2-1; D is perhaps TRBD1 (6 bases). V dropped 0 bases and J dropped 6 bases, with 9 bases sitting between them. The length of the CDR3 is 14 residues. CDR1 ENHRY and CDR2 SYGVKD come from the germline V gene. CDR3 nucleotide sequence: TGTGCCATCAGTGAGTCGTCAGGGGCCAATGAGCAGTTCTTC. The encoded protein is CAISESSGANEQFF.

The V gene is TRBV20-1, the J gene TRBJ2-1; 10 bases align to TRBD2. J lost 0 bases, V lost 6 bases, and 14 bases had no gene match. The CDR3 loop spans 18 amino acids. Germline V gene sequence: CDR1 DFQATT, CDR2 SNEGSKA (reference sequence). The CDR3 region is CSATRASGGRSSYNEQFF. CDR3 nucleotides: TGCAGTGCCACGCGGGCTAGCGGGGGTCGTAGCTCCTACAATGAGCAGTTCTTC.

The chain joins TRBV9 to TRBJ2-1, with TRBD2 identical over 9 bases. After removal of 3 bases from V and 10 bases from J, the junction contained 8 bases not matched to a gene. Germline loops: CDR1 SGDLS, CDR2 YYNGEE. The CDR3 sequence is 14 residues long. The CDR3 spells CASSGLAGVGEQFF. The CDR3 nucleotides read TGTGCCAGCAGCGGGTTAGCGGGAGTAGGCGAGCAGTTCTTC.